This is a list of T cell receptor beta chains from one sample in a study of blood T cell repertoires in COVID-19. Clones were read by immunoSEQ multiplex PCR, and TCRdb kept only the in-frame ones, dropping some. The table lists around 100,000 clones, 85% to 90% of them singletons. Sample: peripheral blood. The receptors originated from a human donor in a cohort sampled during active COVID-19. Both conserved end residues are part of each CDR3. A D gene is named only where the DNA matches it firmly. The size of a clone is reported for some rows only, either as once, few or many, or as a class for expanded clones.

j_gene: TRBJ2-5
len: 16
abundance: .
d_gene: TRBD1
v_gene: TRBV24-1
CDR3nt: TGTGCCACCAGTGAGGGGGGACAGGGTTCCCAAGAGACCCAGTACTTC
CDR3aa: CATSEGGQGSQETQYF

j_gene: TRBJ1-5
len: 13
abundance: .
d_gene: .
v_gene: TRBV10-3
CDR3nt: TGTGCCACCAACCACGTGAGTAATCAGCCCCAGCATTTT
CDR3aa: CATNHVSNQPQHF

j_gene: TRBJ2-3
len: 15
abundance: .
d_gene: .
v_gene: TRBV7-9
CDR3nt: TGTGCCAGCAGCGAGAGAAATGTTGGCACAGATACGCAGTATTTT
CDR3aa: CASSERNVGTDTQYF

j_gene: TRBJ2-5
len: 13
abundance: .
d_gene: .
v_gene: TRBV7-3
CDR3nt: TGTGCCAGCAGCTTGGGCACCCGAGAGACCCAGTACTTC
CDR3aa: CASSLGTRETQYF

j_gene: TRBJ2-5
len: 16
abundance: .
d_gene: TRBD2
v_gene: TRBV5-1
CDR3nt: TGCGCCAGCAGCTTACGCGCGGGGGGGAGTTTAGAGACCCAGTACTTC
CDR3aa: CASSLRAGGSLETQYF

j_gene: TRBJ1-5
len: 13
abundance: few
d_gene: .
v_gene: TRBV15
CDR3nt: TGTGCCACCAGCCAAGCGGACAATCAGCCCCAGCATTTT
CDR3aa: CATSQADNQPQHF

j_gene: TRBJ2-2
len: 15
abundance: .
d_gene: .
v_gene: TRBV18
CDR3nt: TGTGCCAGCTCACGGGACTTTGGGGAGATCGGGGAGCTGTTTTTT
CDR3aa: CASSRDFGEIGELFF

j_gene: TRBJ2-7
len: 17
abundance: .
d_gene: .
v_gene: TRBV6-4
CDR3nt: TGTGCCAGCAGCCCACTTCAGTTCCAGGACAGCCTCTACGAGCAGTACTTC
CDR3aa: CASSPLQFQDSLYEQYF

j_gene: TRBJ2-1
len: 15
abundance: .
d_gene: TRBD1
v_gene: TRBV9
CDR3nt: TGTGCCAGCAGCGTACGACAGGGTGATGGGAATGAGCAGTTCTTC
CDR3aa: CASSVRQGDGNEQFF

j_gene: TRBJ2-2
len: 14
abundance: .
d_gene: .
v_gene: TRBV5-1
CDR3nt: TGCGCCAGCAGCGCCAGGGGAGACACCGGGGAGCTGTTTTTT
CDR3aa: CASSARGDTGELFF

j_gene: TRBJ2-2
len: 14
abundance: once
d_gene: TRBD2
v_gene: TRBV6-4
CDR3nt: TGTGCCAGCAGTGACCGGACTAGCCCCGGGGAGCTGTTTTTT
CDR3aa: CASSDRTSPGELFF

j_gene: TRBJ2-6
len: 17
abundance: .
d_gene: .
v_gene: TRBV7-8
CDR3nt: TGTGCCAGCAGCTTAGTTCAGGGGTTGTTGGGGGCCAACGTCCTGACTTTC
CDR3aa: CASSLVQGLLGANVLTF

j_gene: TRBJ1-6
len: 14
abundance: .
d_gene: .
v_gene: TRBV30
CDR3nt: TGTGCCTGGAAAACCGGGACATTTCTCGTACCCCTCCACTTT
CDR3aa: CAWKTGTFLVPLHF

j_gene: TRBJ1-5
len: 14
abundance: .
d_gene: .
v_gene: TRBV30
CDR3nt: TGTGCCTGGAGTGTGGGTACAGTCAATCAGCCCCAGCATTTT
CDR3aa: CAWSVGTVNQPQHF

j_gene: TRBJ2-1
len: 13
abundance: .
d_gene: .
v_gene: TRBV19
CDR3nt: TGTGCCAGTAGTATGTGGCAGATTAATGAGCAGTTCTTC
CDR3aa: CASSMWQINEQFF

j_gene: TRBJ2-2
len: 14
abundance: .
d_gene: TRBD1
v_gene: TRBV4-1
CDR3nt: TGCGCCAGCAGCTATAACAGGGGGCAGGGGGAGCTGTTTTTT
CDR3aa: CASSYNRGQGELFF

j_gene: TRBJ2-1
len: 16
abundance: once
d_gene: TRBD2
v_gene: TRBV24-1
CDR3nt: TGTGCCACCAGTGACACTAGCGGATACCTCTACAATGAGCAGTTCTTC
CDR3aa: CATSDTSGYLYNEQFF

j_gene: TRBJ2-3
len: 16
abundance: .
d_gene: .
v_gene: TRBV27
CDR3nt: TGTGCCAGCAAACGTGGCGCGGACACTAGCACAGATACGCAGTATTTT
CDR3aa: CASKRGADTSTDTQYF

j_gene: TRBJ2-5
len: 17
abundance: .
d_gene: TRBD2
v_gene: TRBV2
CDR3nt: TGTGCCAGCAGTGAAGCTCTCATTGACGGGAGGAGGGAGACCCAGTACTTC
CDR3aa: CASSEALIDGRRETQYF

j_gene: TRBJ2-3
len: 11
abundance: once
d_gene: TRBD2
v_gene: TRBV30
CDR3nt: TGTGCCTGGAGGGCCGGGACTAGTCAGTATTTT
CDR3aa: CAWRAGTSQYF

j_gene: TRBJ2-7
len: 14
abundance: few
d_gene: TRBD2
v_gene: TRBV5-1
CDR3nt: TGCGCCAGCAGCTTTAGCGGGAGGACCGACGAGCAGTACTTC
CDR3aa: CASSFSGRTDEQYF

j_gene: TRBJ2-3
len: 15
abundance: .
d_gene: .
v_gene: TRBV7-9
CDR3nt: TGTGCCAGCAGCCCAAGGGGCCGCGGCACAGATACGCAGTATTTT
CDR3aa: CASSPRGRGTDTQYF

j_gene: TRBJ2-1
len: 12
abundance: .
d_gene: .
v_gene: TRBV10-3
CDR3nt: TGTGCCATCAGGGGGCAGGGAAATGAGCAGTTCTTC
CDR3aa: CAIRGQGNEQFF

j_gene: TRBJ2-5
len: 15
abundance: .
d_gene: TRBD1
v_gene: TRBV3-1/TRBV3-2
CDR3nt: TGTGCCAGCAGCCTTACAGGGGGCGCCCAGGAGACCCAGTACTTC
CDR3aa: CASSLTGGAQETQYF

j_gene: TRBJ2-5
len: 14
abundance: .
d_gene: .
v_gene: TRBV23-1
CDR3nt: TGCGCCAGCAGCGATGACAGACAGTGGGAGACCCAGTACTTC
CDR3aa: CASSDDRQWETQYF

j_gene: TRBJ2-3
len: 13
abundance: once
d_gene: .
v_gene: TRBV14
CDR3nt: TGTGCCAGCAGCCAAGGCCAGAGGGATACGCAGTATTTT
CDR3aa: CASSQGQRDTQYF

j_gene: TRBJ2-2
len: 12
abundance: .
d_gene: .
v_gene: TRBV9
CDR3nt: TGTGCCAGCAACCTAAACACCGGGGAGCTGTTTTTT
CDR3aa: CASNLNTGELFF

j_gene: TRBJ2-1
len: 13
abundance: once
d_gene: .
v_gene: TRBV19
CDR3nt: TGTGCCAGTAGTATTGGACACCGATCGGAGCAGTTCTTC
CDR3aa: CASSIGHRSEQFF

j_gene: TRBJ1-5
len: 14
abundance: .
d_gene: .
v_gene: TRBV19
CDR3nt: TGTGCCAGTAGTATCGGCGTAGGGGCCCAGCCCCAGCATTTT
CDR3aa: CASSIGVGAQPQHF

j_gene: TRBJ1-2
len: 13
abundance: .
d_gene: .
v_gene: TRBV6-5
CDR3nt: TGTGCCAGCAGATACCCGGGAGCCTATGGCTACACCTTC
CDR3aa: CASRYPGAYGYTF

j_gene: TRBJ2-1
len: 15
abundance: .
d_gene: .
v_gene: TRBV6-5
CDR3nt: TGTGCCAGCAGTTACGGAGACCCCCAGCCCGATGAGCAGTTCTTC
CDR3aa: CASSYGDPQPDEQFF

j_gene: TRBJ1-4
len: 17
abundance: .
d_gene: .
v_gene: TRBV9
CDR3nt: TGTGCCAGCAGCGTAGGGCCCGGGGGGCAGGGTAATGAAAAACTGTTTTTT
CDR3aa: CASSVGPGGQGNEKLFF

j_gene: TRBJ1-5
len: 16
abundance: .
d_gene: .
v_gene: TRBV19
CDR3nt: TGTGCCAGTAGTATATCAGGTACCTTTAGCAATCAGCCCCAGCATTTT
CDR3aa: CASSISGTFSNQPQHF

j_gene: TRBJ2-3
len: 18
abundance: .
d_gene: .
v_gene: TRBV10-3
CDR3nt: TGTGCCATCAGTGAGGTAAGGGGGGGGGTCAAATGCACAGATACGCAGTATTTT
CDR3aa: CAISEVRGGVKCTDTQYF

j_gene: TRBJ1-1
len: 14
abundance: .
d_gene: TRBD1
v_gene: TRBV6-5
CDR3nt: TGTGCCAGCGGGGACAGGGGTGGGAGCACTGAAGCTTTCTTT
CDR3aa: CASGDRGGSTEAFF

j_gene: TRBJ1-1
len: 15
abundance: .
d_gene: .
v_gene: TRBV11-2
CDR3nt: TGTGCCAGCAGCCCAGGCCGCGGGCCGGCTACTGAAGCTTTCTTT
CDR3aa: CASSPGRGPATEAFF

j_gene: TRBJ2-1
len: 17
abundance: .
d_gene: TRBD2
v_gene: TRBV18
CDR3nt: TGTGCCAGCTCACCACCCACACCGACTAGCGGGAGAAATGAGCAGTTCTTC
CDR3aa: CASSPPTPTSGRNEQFF

j_gene: TRBJ1-1
len: 15
abundance: .
d_gene: .
v_gene: TRBV4-3
CDR3nt: TGCGCCAGCAGCCCCTATACGGCCGGGGACACTGAAGCTTTCTTT
CDR3aa: CASSPYTAGDTEAFF

j_gene: TRBJ2-2
len: 14
abundance: .
d_gene: TRBD1
v_gene: TRBV7-2
CDR3nt: TGTGCCAGTCACTGGGACAGCATGACCGGGGAGCTGTTTTTT
CDR3aa: CASHWDSMTGELFF

j_gene: TRBJ2-5
len: 14
abundance: .
d_gene: TRBD1
v_gene: TRBV7-3
CDR3nt: TGTGCCAGCAGCCACCCCGCAGGGGGAGAGACCCAGTACTTC
CDR3aa: CASSHPAGGETQYF

j_gene: TRBJ1-1
len: 15
abundance: .
d_gene: .
v_gene: TRBV5-4
CDR3nt: TGTGCCAGCAGCGGGGGACACGGGCTGAACACTGAAGCTTTCTTT
CDR3aa: CASSGGHGLNTEAFF

j_gene: TRBJ2-1
len: 16
abundance: .
d_gene: .
v_gene: TRBV4-1
CDR3nt: TGCGCCAGCAGCCTAGCGGATGAGCGCCCCTACAATGAGCAGTTCTTC
CDR3aa: CASSLADERPYNEQFF

j_gene: TRBJ2-3
len: 15
abundance: .
d_gene: TRBD2
v_gene: TRBV3-1/TRBV3-2
CDR3nt: TGTGCCAGCAGCCAGAGCCTAGCGGCCACAGATACGCAGTATTTT
CDR3aa: CASSQSLAATDTQYF

j_gene: TRBJ2-3
len: 14
abundance: .
d_gene: .
v_gene: TRBV27
CDR3nt: TGTGCCAGCAGTGGGGGGACTTTGGCTGATACGCAGTATTTT
CDR3aa: CASSGGTLADTQYF

j_gene: TRBJ2-3
len: 13
abundance: .
d_gene: TRBD1
v_gene: TRBV7-9
CDR3nt: TGTGCCAGCAACGGACAGGATTCAGATACGCAGTATTTT
CDR3aa: CASNGQDSDTQYF

j_gene: TRBJ2-1
len: 16
abundance: .
d_gene: .
v_gene: TRBV28
CDR3nt: TGTGCCAGCAGTGTCACAGGGTTTTCGGACTACAATGAGCAGTTCTTC
CDR3aa: CASSVTGFSDYNEQFF

j_gene: TRBJ1-2
len: 13
abundance: .
d_gene: .
v_gene: TRBV28
CDR3nt: TGTGCCAGCAGTTTATCAGGGTATGGTGGCTACACCTTC
CDR3aa: CASSLSGYGGYTF

j_gene: TRBJ2-2
len: 14
abundance: .
d_gene: TRBD1
v_gene: TRBV7-2
CDR3nt: TGTGCCAGCAGCAAAGACAGGGCGATCGGGGAGCTGTTTTTT
CDR3aa: CASSKDRAIGELFF

j_gene: TRBJ1-5
len: 16
abundance: .
d_gene: .
v_gene: TRBV28
CDR3nt: TGTGCCAGCAGTTTCGCGGGAGGGTTTAGCAATCAGCCCCAGCATTTT
CDR3aa: CASSFAGGFSNQPQHF

j_gene: TRBJ1-2
len: 15
abundance: .
d_gene: .
v_gene: TRBV18
CDR3nt: TGTGCCAGCTCACCGGGGCAGGGTTATTGGTATGGCTACACCTTC
CDR3aa: CASSPGQGYWYGYTF

j_gene: TRBJ2-7
len: 14
abundance: .
d_gene: .
v_gene: TRBV15
CDR3nt: TGTGCCACCAGCAGAGGCTCGGCGAGGTCCGAGCAGTACTTC
CDR3aa: CATSRGSARSEQYF

j_gene: TRBJ1-5
len: 14
abundance: .
d_gene: .
v_gene: TRBV15
CDR3nt: TGTGCCACCAGCAGTCAGGGAAGCAATCAGCCCCAGCATTTT
CDR3aa: CATSSQGSNQPQHF

j_gene: TRBJ2-7
len: 16
abundance: .
d_gene: .
v_gene: TRBV28
CDR3nt: TGTGCCAGCAGTTTATCTAAGGCGTCCAGGCCATACGAGCAGTACTTC
CDR3aa: CASSLSKASRPYEQYF

j_gene: TRBJ2-2
len: 16
abundance: .
d_gene: .
v_gene: TRBV6-2/TRBV6-3
CDR3nt: TGTGCCAGCAGCCGACTTCCGGGGGTGAACACCGGGGAGCTGTTTTTT
CDR3aa: CASSRLPGVNTGELFF

j_gene: TRBJ2-3
len: 21
abundance: .
d_gene: .
v_gene: TRBV28
CDR3nt: TGTGCCAGCAGTTTGATTATTCTTGATGTTTACAGGACGCCTGGCACAGATACGCAGTATTTT
CDR3aa: CASSLIILDVYRTPGTDTQYF

j_gene: TRBJ1-6
len: 16
abundance: .
d_gene: .
v_gene: TRBV6-2/TRBV6-3
CDR3nt: TGTGCCAGCAGTTACTCGATTGCGGCTGGCGATTCACCCCTCCACTTT
CDR3aa: CASSYSIAAGDSPLHF

j_gene: TRBJ2-3
len: 16
abundance: .
d_gene: TRBD2
v_gene: TRBV6-1
CDR3nt: TGTGCCAGCAGTGAAATTTTAGCGGGAGGCGGGGATACGCAGTATTTT
CDR3aa: CASSEILAGGGDTQYF

j_gene: TRBJ2-1
len: 14
abundance: .
d_gene: TRBD1
v_gene: TRBV5-1
CDR3nt: TGCGCCAGCACCCGGACAACAGGGGTACATGAGCAGTTCTTC
CDR3aa: CASTRTTGVHEQFF

j_gene: TRBJ2-4
len: 15
abundance: .
d_gene: TRBD2
v_gene: TRBV11-3
CDR3nt: TGTGCCAGCAGCGCCGGGGGGGCGGCCAAAAACATTCAGTACTTC
CDR3aa: CASSAGGAAKNIQYF

j_gene: TRBJ2-5
len: 15
abundance: .
d_gene: .
v_gene: TRBV28
CDR3nt: TGTGCCAGCAGTTTAGAAACTAGAGTTGGGGAGACCCAGTACTTC
CDR3aa: CASSLETRVGETQYF